The T cell receptor (beta chain) described here comes from a study of T-cell reconstitution after alpha-beta-depleted transplantation in children. Notes on the study in general: Newly generated T cells supplied most T-cell counts and diversity one year post-transplant. As was reported, about two months after transplant, alpha-beta T cells came from several hundred expanded graft clones.

This clonotype was detected only a few times. Its antigen is unidentified. It was with unique molecular identifiers that the TCRbeta library was prepared. TCRdb recomputed calls from the PCR reads with MiXCR, one row per CDR3 protein. The data hold fewer than 500,000 distinct CDR3 sequences, with roughly two fifths observed a single time. The CDR3 has 17 amino acids. The germline gives CDR1 SGHVS, CDR2 FNYEAQ. Trimming took off 1 base at V and 4 bases at J, with 16 bases between the two ends. Sequences were derived from PBMCs, sampled before TCRalphabeta/CD19-depleted stem cell transplant. The chain couples TRBV7-6 to TRBJ2-2; D uncertain. The receptor was isolated from a girl aged 2-10 years with aplastic anemia, due to receive a stem cell transplant. The CDR3 here is CASSLESGFLGTGELFF. The CDR3 DNA reads as TGTGCCAGCAGCTTAGAGTCGGGCTTCTTGGGCACCGGGGAGCTGTTTTTT.